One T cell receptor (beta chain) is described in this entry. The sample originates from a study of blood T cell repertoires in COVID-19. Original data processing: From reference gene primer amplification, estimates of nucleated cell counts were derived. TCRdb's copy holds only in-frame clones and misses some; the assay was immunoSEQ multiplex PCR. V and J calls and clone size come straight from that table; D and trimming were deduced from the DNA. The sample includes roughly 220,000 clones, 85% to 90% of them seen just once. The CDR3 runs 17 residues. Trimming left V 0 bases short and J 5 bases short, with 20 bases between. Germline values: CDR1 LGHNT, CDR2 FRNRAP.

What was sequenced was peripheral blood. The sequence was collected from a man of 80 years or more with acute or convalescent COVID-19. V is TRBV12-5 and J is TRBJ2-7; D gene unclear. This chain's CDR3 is CASGLVRGDPLYNEQYF. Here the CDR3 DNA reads TGTGCTAGTGGTTTGGTACGAGGTGACCCCTTGTATAACGAGCAGTACTTC.